The 17 T cell receptor beta chains reported below all come from one sample, sequenced in a study of Ad26.COV2.S vaccination and SARS-CoV-2 variants (dated by TCRdb to about 2021). Libraries were built with the immunoSEQ multiplex PCR assay. Held by TCRdb, this immuneACCESS table contains in-frame sequences only and omits some clones. Under half of the omission traces to an unresolved V gene where checked; the cause of the rest is unknown. The sample table shows approximately 400,000 clones, and roughly four fifths are seen once. The ten largest clones take up approximately 7% of the sample. The sample's treatment or condition label, in plain terms: some 19 received Ad26.COV2.S at low or high dose, single or two shots; a few received placebo; per-sample allocation not given. For vaccine and placebo recipients, repertoires were sequenced using samples collected on day 63 after the first injection.

The sequencing here drew on peripheral blood, taken in a trial of Ad26.COV2.S vaccine versus placebo. These receptors all stem from a person aged 18-60 years who received the Ad26.COV2.S COVID-19 vaccine or a placebo.

This clone was seen a handful of times. The rearrangement uses TRBV5-5 and TRBJ2-7, with D possibly TRBD1 on 6 matching bases. CDR1 is SGHKS, CDR2 YYEKEE, per germline (reference sequence). The germline V and J ends were trimmed by 1 base and 3 bases, with 17 bases remaining between them. The CDR3 extends over 16 amino acids. Written as DNA, the CDR3 is TGTGCCAGCAGCTTGTCAGACTCAGGGGCTATCTACGAGCAGTACTTC. Residues: CASSLSDSGAIYEQYF.

This chain uses TRBV9 with TRBJ1-2; TRBD1 might be the D (5 bases). This CDR3 is built from 16 residues. The V gene's germline CDR1 is SGDLS and CDR2 YYNGEE. V was clipped by 4 bases and J by 0 bases, with 16 bases between them. CDR3: CASSPSGGASNYGYTF. CDR3 sequence (DNA): TGTGCCAGCAGCCCCTCGGGAGGGGCCTCTAACTATGGCTACACCTTC.

This clone has ten or more counts. This chain connects TRBV27 to TRBJ1-2; 9 bases align to TRBD1. The CDR3 contains 16 residues. In germline, CDR1 is MNHEY, CDR2 SMNVEV (reference sequence). Trimming cost V 5 bases and J 5 bases; bases outside gene matches: 12. CDR3 residues: CASSIGTGNTRYGYTF. Written as DNA, the CDR3 is TGTGCCAGCAGTATAGGGACAGGGAATACGAGATATGGCTACACCTTC.

For this clone: One end of the junction does not line up with germline, which may come from a read error. The chain recombines TRBV6-5 with TRBJ1-2, with D uncertain. Germline lookup yields CDR1 MNHEY and CDR2 SVGAGI. The CDR3 runs to 16 residues. The CDR3 bases are TGTGCCAGCAGCTACTCCGGCCCAAAGACTGGCTATGGCTACACCTTC. Translation gives CASSYSGPKTGYGYTF.

The table lists this clone with a count of one. The J gene is TRBJ2-7, the V gene TRBV13; D gene unclear. Germline values: CDR1 PRHDT, CDR2 FYEKMQ (reference sequence). The CDR3 contains 16 residues. Trimming pared 0 bases from V and 2 bases from J, leaving 14 bases between. Here the CDR3 reads CASSLGVLGNPYEQYF. CDR3 bases: TGTGCCAGCAGCTTAGGGGTGCTCGGCAACCCCTACGAGCAGTACTTC.

J is TRBJ2-7 and V is TRBV7-6, with 8 bases identical to TRBD2. Unmatched junction bases numbered 6, after V lost 2 bases and J lost 3 bases. There are 15 residues in the CDR3. Germline loops: CDR1 SGHVS, CDR2 FNYEAQ. CDR3 in amino acids: CASSLQAGEFYEQYF. The CDR3 coding sequence is TGTGCCAGCAGCTTACAAGCGGGGGAGTTCTACGAGCAGTACTTC. Using reference TRBV7-6 and TRBJ2-7 for the parts outside the CDR3, the full variable domain is GAGVSQSPRYKVTKRGQDVALRCDPISGHVSLYWYRQALGQGPEFLTYFNYEAQQDKSGLPNDRFSAERPEGSISTLTIQRTEQRDSAMYRCASSLQAGEFYEQYFGPGTRLTVT.

The chain employs TRBV4-2 and TRBJ1-2; D gene uncertain. Trimming took off 0 bases at V and 8 bases at J, with 19 bases between the two ends. This CDR3 is built from 16 residues. From germline, CDR1 is LGHNA and CDR2 YNFKEQ. The CDR3 DNA is TGTGCCAGCAGCCAAGATATCAGCGCTTATAAGAAGGGCTACACCTTC. The encoded protein is CASSQDISAYKKGYTF.

The chain joins TRBV28 to TRBJ1-5; D might be TRBD1 (6 bases). CDR1 and CDR2 (germline): MDHEN, SYDVKM. Trimming left V 8 bases short and J 5 bases short, with 16 bases between. This CDR3 has 14 amino acids. The CDR3 region has the DNA TGTGCCAGCCAACAGGGTGGTTCCCATCAGCCCCAGCATTTT. It yields the protein CASQQGGSHQPQHF.

V usage is TRBV7-9 and J usage is TRBJ2-3; D call uncertain. V lost 0 bases and J lost 2, with 6 bases in between. The germline CDR1 and CDR2 sequences are SEHNR and FQNEAQ (reference sequence). This CDR3 has 14 residues. The DNA for the CDR3 is TGTGCCAGCAGCTTAGCCAGATTCACAGATACGCAGTATTTT. Translated, it gives CASSLARFTDTQYF. Variable domain in full (rest from reference TRBV7-9 and TRBJ2-3): DTGVSQNPRHKITKRGQNVTFRCDPISEHNRLYWYRQTLGQGPEFLTYFQNEAQLEKSRLLSDRFSAERPKGSFSTLEIQRTEQGDSAMYLCASSLARFTDTQYFGPGTRLTVL.

V gene TRBV6-5 combines with J gene TRBJ1-6; D remains ambiguous. Germline assignment: CDR1 MNHEY and CDR2 SVGAGI. The CDR3 covers 15 residues. Trimming pared 5 bases from V and 0 bases from J, leaving 8 bases between. Here the CDR3 DNA reads TGTGCCAGCAGTATGGGGAGCTCCTATAATTCACCCCTCCACTTT. Encoded protein: CASSMGSSYNSPLHF.

The J gene is TRBJ2-4, the V gene TRBV7-9, with 7 nucleotides matching TRBD2. V gave up 0 bases and J gave up 9 bases; unmatched junction bases: 11. The CDR3 length is 16 residues. CDR1 is SEHNR, CDR2 FQNEAQ, per germline (reference sequence). CDR3 sequence (DNA): TGTGCCAGCAGCTTAGCGGGGAGGGGAGGTGGAGGCATTCAGTACTTC. It yields the protein CASSLAGRGGGGIQYF. The full variable domain, its missing parts supplied by reference TRBV7-9 and TRBJ2-4, is DTGVSQNPRHKITKRGQNVTFRCDPISEHNRLYWYRQTLGQGPEFLTYFQNEAQLEKSRLLSDRFSAERPKGSFSTLEIQRTEQGDSAMYLCASSLAGRGGGGIQYFGAGTRLSVL.

The chain recombines TRBV21-1 with TRBJ1-2. TRBV21-1 is recorded as a pseudogene. CDR3 length: 9 residues. CDR3 sequence: CASSEGYTF. The CDR3, as DNA: TGTGCCAGCAGTGAAGGCTACACCTTC.

V gene TRBV24-1 combines with J gene TRBJ2-5; 15 bases are shared with TRBD2. The germline V gene encodes CDR1 KGHDR and CDR2 SFDVKD. This CDR3 contains 17 residues. J was trimmed by 3 bases and V by 4 bases; bases with no gene match: 5. The CDR3 DNA reads TGTGCCACCAGTGACCCCGGACTAGCGGGGGGGGAAGAGACCCAGTACTTC. Protein product: CATSDPGLAGGEETQYF.

This chain joins TRBV6-5 and TRBJ2-7; 11 nucleotides align to TRBD1. The CDR3 loop spans 15 amino acids. Per the germline V gene, CDR1 is MNHEY and CDR2 is SVGAGI. J lost 5 bases, V lost 5 bases, and 8 bases had no gene match. In nucleotides, the CDR3 is TGTGCCAGCAGTACCGGGACAGGGGGTCGGGACGAGCAGTACTTC. Protein: CASSTGTGGRDEQYF.

V is TRBV6-5 and J is TRBJ2-7, with a tentative D call TRBD2 (6 bases). CDR3 length: 15 residues. V was pared by 6 bases and J by 2 bases, with 17 bases between. Germline V CDR1 and CDR2: MNHEY, SVGAGI. The CDR3 bases are TGTGCCAGCAGCTTGGGACTCCCAGGCCCCTACGAGCAGTACTTC. The encoded protein is CASSLGLPGPYEQYF.

V usage is TRBV4-2 and J usage is TRBJ1-2; D is undetermined. CDR3 size: 15 residues. Deletions cut 4 bases from V and 3 bases from J, with 15 bases between. Germline CDR1 LGHNA, CDR2 YNFKEQ. CDR3 region: CASSPPEQSYYGYTF. The DNA for the CDR3 is TGTGCCAGCAGCCCTCCCGAACAGTCCTACTATGGCTACACCTTC.

This clone has only one observation. The chain combines TRBV11-1 with TRBJ1-4; D not resolved. V was cut by 3 bases and J by 7 bases, with 12 bases left in between. This CDR3 is 14 amino acids long. In germline, CDR1 is SGHAT, CDR2 FQDESV (reference sequence). CDR3 amino acids: CASSLGSNAEKLFF. CDR3 nucleotide sequence: TGTGCCAGCAGCTTGGGCTCAAATGCTGAAAAACTGTTTTTT. Combining the CDR3 with reference TRBV11-1 and TRBJ1-4 gives the whole variable domain EAEVAQSPRYKITEKSQAVAFWCDPISGHATLYWYRQILGQGPELLVQFQDESVVDDSQLPKDRFSAERLKGVDSTLKIQPAELGDSAMYLCASSLGSNAEKLFFGSGTQLSVL.